The entry below gives a single TCR beta chain sequence along with its context. This clone's antigen is unknown. No base qualities exist here, and no much larger clone lies one base off it. The listed sequencing device is Illumina HiSeq 2500. Quantitative 5'-RACE with molecular barcodes was used to prepare TCR beta libraries. Per the authors' processing: A new computational method based on a probabilistic model of VDJ rearrangement was used to identify disease-linked TCR variants. Using fastp at Q25 and MiXCR, TCRdb reprocessed the public reads and kept productive beta chains. Every distinct CDR3 protein forms one entry, paired with its most common genes and DNA. TCRdb, not the original authors, processed these V and J calls. For this sample the table gives some 250,000 distinct CDR3 sequences, of which more than 20% were detected only once. Of the sample, over 0.55% falls within the top ten clones.

The data derive from a study of CD8 T cells in ankylosing spondylitis (dated by TCRdb to the late 2010s). About the full investigation: The study set out to find disease-linked TCR variants by profiling T cell receptor beta repertoires in ankylosing spondylitis patients and healthy donors. The full study cohort was made up of about two dozen ankylosing spondylitis patients and about a hundred healthy donors. Peripheral blood was sampled, and synovial fluid was additionally collected from ankylosing spondylitis patients.

CDR1 and CDR2, looked up from the germline V gene, are MNHEY and SVGEGT. Trimming takes 11 bases off V and 12 bases off J; junction bases not matched to a gene: 7. There are 10 amino acids in the CDR3, from cysteine to phenylalanine inclusive. Only the CDR3 DNA is retained, 30 bases long and in frame from the first base. Study-level results and caveats: In peripheral blood, the disease-linked clones were found at relatively low frequencies and had a CD8+ phenotype. Some motif variants had previously been reported in the synovial fluid and blood of reactive arthritis patients, which suggests shared mechanisms of disease initiation. According to the report, matched synovial fluid samples from ankylosing spondylitis patients were significantly enriched for the disease-linked clones. A TCR beta motif made up of roughly eight highly homologous amino acid variants appeared to be characteristic of blood from ankylosing spondylitis patients.

The sequenced sample consisted of blood, either unsorted or a sorted T cell fraction (not recorded which). The receptor chain draws on TRBV6-2 or TRBV6-3 and TRBJ1-5, and TRBD1 matches 7 of the central bases. The TCR was taken from a male donor with ankylosing spondylitis or in good health (not recorded which). The CDR3 protein: CAATTGDQHF. The DNA is TGTGCCGCCACCACAGGGGACCAGCATTTT.